The rows below give T cell receptor beta chains drawn from one sample of a study of blood T cell repertoires in COVID-19. The protocol was immunoSEQ multiplex PCR, while the TCRdb copy is restricted to in-frame clones and leaves out a portion. The data show fewer than 150,000 clones, 70% to 85% seen once. The sequenced material came from peripheral blood. Receptor source: a human donor in a cohort sampled during active COVID-19. Both conserved end residues are part of each CDR3. Size is omitted from some rows. Given values are once, few, many or a class for expanded clones.

V gene	clone size	J gene	CDR3 protein
TRBV2	NA	TRBJ1-6	CASSEAGSYNSPLHF
TRBV24-1	once	TRBJ1-4	CATSGTGGEKLFF
TRBV30	NA	TRBJ1-2	CAWSKGGGDGYTF
TRBV19	once	TRBJ2-6	CASSGGAGGANVLTF
TRBV7-2	NA	TRBJ2-7	CASSPGLAGVYEQYF
TRBV7-3	NA	TRBJ2-3	CASSVTYRDTQYF
TRBV7-3	NA	TRBJ1-6	CASSLGRQGRRNSPLHF
TRBV19	NA	TRBJ1-2	CASSMGTGSYGYTF
TRBV7-6	few	TRBJ2-5	CASSPGVYQETQYF
TRBV12-2	NA	TRBJ1-2	CASRLVLGTGINGYTF
TRBV5-1	NA	TRBJ2-2	CASSLGAGVLTGELFF
TRBV6-5	NA	TRBJ1-1	CASSSTGGSDTEAFF
TRBV10-3	once	TRBJ2-3	CAISTVGGYTDTQYF
TRBV4-2	NA	TRBJ2-7	CASSQPTSAGYEQYF
TRBV1	NA	TRBJ1-1	CTLTFPRTGPLPNTEAFF
TRBV4-2	NA	TRBJ1-3	CASSQVAGGNTIYF
TRBV12-3/TRBV12-4	NA	TRBJ2-2	CASSFDRVLGF
TRBV2	few	TRBJ1-1	CASSEPGNTEAFF
TRBV6-5	NA	TRBJ1-4	CASSRDGRREKLFF
TRBV12-5	NA	TRBJ1-5	CASGLIAGQPQHF
TRBV6-2/TRBV6-3	NA	TRBJ2-1	CASSYPPRLQSREQFF
TRBV6-6	NA	TRBJ2-2	CASRPSGGYTGELFF
TRBV14	NA	TRBJ2-5	CASSQDPNSIAGDF
TRBV7-9	NA	TRBJ2-5	CASSSLLSRGETQYF
TRBV20-1	NA	TRBJ2-7	CSARTLYEQYF
TRBV4-1	NA	TRBJ1-5	CASSSRKGSQPQHF
TRBV19	NA	TRBJ2-7	CASSPRTALYEQYF
TRBV4-1	NA	TRBJ1-2	CASSQDSAGPNYGYTF
TRBV4-3	NA	TRBJ2-7	CASSQDRGYEQYF
TRBV7-3	NA	TRBJ2-3	CASSLAGGSTDTQYF
TRBV11-3	once	TRBJ2-2	CASSLGTSGGNTGELFF
TRBV9	NA	TRBJ1-2	CASSVDRNRLNYGYTF
TRBV29-1	NA	TRBJ2-2	CSVNRDTGELFF
TRBV14	NA	TRBJ1-1	CASSQDRRRAFF
TRBV7-9	NA	TRBJ2-5	CASSFEEVGTQYF
TRBV3-1/TRBV3-2	NA	TRBJ2-2	CASSPGQGRAGELFF
TRBV5-6	NA	TRBJ2-7	CASSFGQGGEQYF
TRBV3-1/TRBV3-2	NA	TRBJ1-1	CASSQVGGGTEAFF
TRBV6-2/TRBV6-3	NA	TRBJ2-7	CASSYLAYEQYF
TRBV28	NA	TRBJ2-5	CATRGGWGTQYF
TRBV4-1	NA	TRBJ1-3	CASSQQVVSGNTIYF
TRBV11-2	NA	TRBJ2-2	CASSLGSATGELFF
TRBV6-2/TRBV6-3	NA	TRBJ2-3	CASSYAGTSGATDTQYF
TRBV6-5	few	TRBJ2-7	CASSYSGEQYF
TRBV28	NA	TRBJ1-1	CASSSRAGSTEAFF
TRBV5-8	NA	TRBJ1-2	CASARRTGATNYGYTF
TRBV27	NA	TRBJ1-1	CASSLRGSEAFF
TRBV10-3	NA	TRBJ2-1	CAISAIAGGPYEQFF
TRBV5-1	few	TRBJ1-2	CASSPSTGVKSYGYTF
TRBV7-3	NA	TRBJ1-6	CASSYVRNSPLHF
TRBV5-6	NA	TRBJ1-3	CASSFTGTLDGNTIYF
TRBV23-1	many	TRBJ2-2	CASSQLEKVQAANTGELFF
TRBV5-6	NA	TRBJ1-4	CASSLGAGTNEKLFF
TRBV28	once	TRBJ2-7	CASRRQGAKEQYF
TRBV2	NA	TRBJ2-5	CASSEVQETQYF
TRBV15	NA	TRBJ2-3	CATSRDTAGLADTQYF
TRBV6-5	NA	TRBJ1-5	CASSYSGALGNQPQHF
TRBV7-9	NA	TRBJ1-4	CASSRRGRDNEKLFF
TRBV7-9	once	TRBJ1-3	CASSPRAGTVGNTIYF